Sequencing of this TCR beta chain was carried out in a study of blood T cell repertoires in COVID-19. At the level of the study: Samples representing acute and convalescent COVID-19 were sourced from the United States, Italy and Spain.

As processed by the authors: Amplification of reference gene primers provided the estimated nucleated cell counts. Generated by immunoSEQ multiplex PCR, the TCRdb table keeps only in-frame clones and is missing some. The V and J calls and clone size were taken over from that table, and D and trimming were inferred from the DNA. Among about 200,000 clones, more than 60% were seen once, and the ten largest hold about 13%. Germline V gives CDR1 LGHNA, CDR2 YNFKEQ. Trimming took 6 bases from V and 1 from J, leaving 10 bases between them. This CDR3 is built from 14 residues. The V gene is TRBV4-2, the J gene TRBJ1-5; D not resolved. The specimen was peripheral blood. The receptor comes from a man aged 50 to 60 who had recovered from COVID-19. CDR3: CASSLDTSNQPQHF. CDR3 DNA sequence: TGTGCCAGCAGTTTAGACACGAGCAATCAGCCCCAGCATTTT.